The 7 T cell receptor beta chains listed next were all sequenced from one sample in a study of CD8 T cells in Susac syndrome. Reverse transcription of 0.5 to 1 ug RNA was performed with random hexamers. TCRdb passed the immunoSEQ multiplex PCR reads through MiXCR, listing each CDR3 protein once. The table has fewer than 85,000 distinct CDR3 sequences, approximately 95% seen once. Sequenced: CD8+ T cells from PBMCs. These receptors all come from a human donor with multiple sclerosis.

The V call is TRBV4-3, the J call TRBJ2-7; tentative D call: TRBD1 (5 bases). The CDR3 length is 14 residues. The ends were cut back, 0 bases at V and 7 bases at J, with 13 bases in the middle. Germline V gives CDR1 LGHNA, CDR2 YSLEER. CDR3 sequence (DNA): TGCGCCAGCAGCCAAGATCTCGAAGGGGTTGAGCAGTACTTC. Translating gives CASSQDLEGVEQYF.

V gene TRBV7-9 combines with J gene TRBJ2-7; perhaps TRBD1 as D (6 bases). The CDR3 has 15 amino acids. V gave up 0 bases and J gave up 2 bases, with 11 bases separating them. From germline, CDR1 is SEHNR and CDR2 FQNEAQ (reference sequence). The CDR3 loop is CASSLAPDSPYEQYF. CDR3 DNA: TGTGCCAGCAGCTTAGCGCCGGACAGTCCCTACGAGCAGTACTTC.

The chain uses TRBV4-2 and TRBJ2-5; 11 nucleotides agree with TRBD2. CDR3 length: 19 residues. Germline CDR1 reads LGHNA; CDR2 reads YNFKEQ. V trimming: 0 bases; J trimming: 7 bases; junction bases outside the gene matches: 16. CDR3 protein: CASSQDLDPRTSGRRTQYF. CDR3 DNA sequence: TGTGCCAGCAGCCAAGATCTGGATCCCCGGACTAGCGGGCGGAGGACCCAGTACTTC.

This sequence joins TRBV19 and TRBJ1-1; D may be TRBD1 (5 bases). The germline V gene encodes CDR1 LNHDA and CDR2 SQIVND (reference sequence). Trimming stripped 5 bases from V and 5 bases from J, with 15 bases between. The CDR3 loop spans 14 amino acids. The CDR3 sequence is CASSPRVGETEAFF. The CDR3 DNA reads TGTGCCAGTAGTCCTCGTGTAGGGGAGACTGAAGCTTTCTTT.

The CDR3 DNA reads TGTGCCAGCTTTGGGGGGGTCCAAGAGACCCAGTACTTC. Protein sequence: CASFGGVQETQYF. The chain combines TRBV18 with TRBJ2-5, with TRBD2 matching 7 bases. The trim removed 7 bases at V and 1 base at J, leaving 3 bases unmatched. Germline loops: CDR1 KGHSH, CDR2 LQKENI. The length of the CDR3 is 13 residues.

CDR3 amino acids: CASSFPRGTYNEQFF. CDR3 nucleotide sequence: TGTGCCAGCAGTTTCCCCAGGGGTACGTACAATGAGCAGTTCTTC. The chain links TRBV27 to TRBJ2-1; D possibly corresponds to TRBD1 (6 bases). Trimming took 3 bases from V and 4 from J, leaving 13 bases between them. CDR3 length: 15 amino acids. Germline CDR1 reads MNHEY; CDR2 reads SMNVEV (reference sequence).

V is TRBV6-1 and J is TRBJ2-7; perhaps TRBD1 as D (6 bases). Germline CDR1 and CDR2: MNHNS and SASEGT. V was pared by 2 bases and J by 0 bases, with 14 bases between. This CDR3 region has 16 residues. This CDR3 reads CASSEWQGMASYEQYF. The CDR3 DNA reads TGTGCCAGCAGTGAATGGCAGGGGATGGCCTCCTACGAGCAGTACTTC.